The clone carrying this TCR beta chain was detected a few times. 5'RACE with constant-segment primers yielded barcoded, UMI-tagged TCR alpha and TCR beta cDNA libraries. TCRdb re-analysed the 5' RACE reads in MiXCR, keeping a single row per CDR3 protein. Of around 530,000 distinct CDR3 sequences listed, about a fifth were seen once; the top ten hold roughly 9.1%. This specimen belongs to a study of T-cell memory formation after mild COVID-19. This CDR3 contains 12 residues. V was trimmed by 8 bases and J by 3 bases, leaving 11 bases between them. This sequence joins TRBV12-3 or TRBV12-4 and TRBJ2-7; D not certain. The clonotype was recovered from an adult woman who had mild COVID-19 (a few samples of this study predate the infection). Cell type and time point are not known. The specimen sequenced was PBMCs or a T cell subset sorted from them (not recorded which). CDR3 sequence reads: CASGAEHYEQYF. For the CDR3, the DNA is TGTGCCAGCGGTGCTGAGCACTACGAGCAGTACTTC.